The clone carrying this TCR beta chain was seen a single time. What it binds is unknown. This entry belongs to a study of beta chain features in type 1 diabetes. Study results and caveats: In all four CD4+ subsets, TCRB CDR3 length was significantly, moderately reduced in type 1 diabetes.

Expressed TCRB transcripts were sequenced after all isolated RNA was converted to cDNA. Only in-frame clones appear in the TCRdb table, and some are missing; sequencing was by immunoSEQ multiplex PCR. This repertoire shows more than 300,000 clones, approximately 9.7% found once; its top ten account for approximately 1%. The source is a young man with type 1 diabetes. The sample was central memory CD4+ T cells from blood.

CDR3 DNA: TGTGCCAGCACTAGGGTCTCGGCCTACGAGCAGTACTTC. Translated, it gives CASTRVSAYEQYF. This chain uses TRBV7-2 with TRBJ2-7, with D unresolved. Germline CDR1 SGHTA, CDR2 FQGNSA. This CDR3 is built from 13 residues. The V and J ends lost 7 bases and 2 bases respectively, with 12 bases between them.